Shown below are 26 T cell receptor beta chains from a single sample sequenced in a study of cytomegalovirus exposure and HLA in healthy donors. PCR used 60 Vbeta primers and 13 Jbeta primers. Sequencing was performed with immunoSEQ multiplex PCR; in TCRdb, only in-frame clones are kept and a portion is missing. The sample lists 150,000 or so clones; almost 85% were seen once. The specimen was PBMCs. These receptors originate from a man between 18 and 35 years old in good health and CMV-seropositive.

In its sample, this clone was seen a few times. The V gene is TRBV9, the J gene TRBJ2-7, with 11 bases identical to TRBD1. Looked up from germline, CDR1 is SGDLS and CDR2 is YYNGEE. V lost 2 bases and J lost 0; bases outside the gene matches: 4. This CDR3 spans 16 amino acids. DNA for the CDR3: TGTGCCAGCAGCGTGAGGGACAGGGGGAGCTCCTACGAGCAGTACTTC. It encodes CASSVRDRGSSYEQYF.

The CDR3, as DNA: TGTGCCAGCAGTTCGGCCGGGACAGGGCGTGAAAAACTGTTTTTT. The encoded protein is CASSSAGTGREKLFF. The chain is built from TRBV28 and TRBJ1-4; 9 nucleotides align to TRBD1. J gave up 7 bases and V 4 bases, and 7 bases lay outside the gene matches. Germline CDR1 MDHEN, CDR2 SYDVKM. This CDR3 is built from 15 residues.

The chain carries TRBV9 and TRBJ2-1, with 9 nucleotides matching TRBD1. Germline V CDR1 and CDR2: SGDLS, YYNGEE. This CDR3 is 15 amino acids long. After removal of 0 bases from V and 7 bases from J, the junction contained 5 bases not matched to a gene. CDR3 nucleotide sequence: TGTGCCAGCAGCGTAGTAGGACAGGGGAGAAATGAGCAGTTCTTC. Its translation is CASSVVGQGRNEQFF. Full variable domain (outside the CDR3, taken from reference TRBV9 and TRBJ2-1): DSGVTQTPKHLITATGQRVTLRCSPRSGDLSVYWYQQSLDQGLQFLIQYYNGEERAKGNILERFSAQQFPDLHSELNLSSLELGDSALYFCASSVVGQGRNEQFFGPGTRLTVL.

V usage is TRBV7-9 and J usage is TRBJ1-4; TRBD1 might be the D (5 bases). V dropped 4 bases and J dropped 7 bases, with 22 bases sitting between them. This CDR3 has 17 residues. Germline assignment: CDR1 SEHNR and CDR2 FQNEAQ (reference sequence). The CDR3 bases are TGTGCCAGCAGCTCACTAACCCTCGGGAGGGGAGGTGAAAAACTGTTTTTT. This codes for CASSSLTLGRGGEKLFF.

The chain combines TRBV23-1 with TRBJ1-5, with D maybe TRBD1 (6 bases). TRBV23-1 is an open reading frame whose function is uncertain. The length of the CDR3 is 18 residues. Deletions cut 3 bases from V and 5 bases from J, with 23 bases between. The CDR3 loop is CASSHRGRGGERDQPQHF. CDR3 sequence (DNA): TGCGCCAGCAGTCATAGGGGGAGGGGAGGGGAGAGGGATCAGCCCCAGCATTTT.

The chain links TRBV6-5 to TRBJ1-1, with D possibly being TRBD1 (5 bases). CDR1 is MNHEY and CDR2 is SVGAGI in the germline V gene. Deletions cut 6 bases from V and 6 bases from J, with 20 bases between. The CDR3 has 15 residues. The CDR3 protein is CASSSGGEGIAEAFF. The CDR3, as DNA: TGTGCCAGCAGCTCCGGGGGGGAGGGGATCGCTGAAGCTTTCTTT.

This chain joins TRBV2 and TRBJ2-7; a possible D gene is TRBD2 (6 bases). CDR3 size: 13 residues. Trimming left V 3 bases short and J 6 bases short, with 12 bases between. The V gene's germline CDR1 is SNHLY and CDR2 FYNNEI. Here the CDR3 reads CASSEVGLREQYF. The CDR3 DNA reads TGTGCCAGCAGTGAGGTGGGACTTCGCGAGCAGTACTTC.

The chain recombines TRBV7-3 with TRBJ1-2; tentatively, D is TRBD1 (5 bases). This CDR3 comprises 13 residues. Germline V gene data show CDR1 as SGHTA and CDR2 as FQGTGA. V lost 4 bases to trimming and J lost 6 bases, with 12 bases between them. CDR3 region: CASSSWGGNGYTF. The CDR3 bases are TGTGCCAGCAGCTCGTGGGGGGGGAATGGCTACACCTTC.

The table lists this clone with a few counts. The chain is built from TRBV6-5 and TRBJ1-1; unclear D gene. CDR3 size: 16 residues. From germline, CDR1 is MNHEY and CDR2 SVGAGI. The germline V and J ends were trimmed by 3 bases and 3 bases, with 17 bases remaining between them. For the CDR3, the DNA is TGTGCCAGCAGTTATATTGAGGAGGCTGGAGACACTGAAGCTTTCTTT. It is translated as CASSYIEEAGDTEAFF.

The chain recombines TRBV5-4 with TRBJ2-3; 11 nucleotides agree with TRBD2. CDR3 size: 17 residues. V shed 4 bases and J 6 bases; nucleotides not matched to a gene: 13. Germline CDR1 reads SGHNT; CDR2 reads YYREEE (reference sequence). CDR3 sequence: CASSHTPSGRRSDTQYF. The CDR3 region has the DNA TGTGCCAGCAGCCATACCCCTAGCGGGAGGCGCTCGGATACGCAGTATTTT.

The chain is built from TRBV6-1 and TRBJ1-4, with 8 bases lining up with TRBD1. The CDR3 spans 15 residues. V was pared by 6 bases and J by 16 bases, with 19 bases of the junction left unmatched. From germline, CDR1 is MNHNS and CDR2 SASEGT. The CDR3 sequence is CASSVPGTGNPKAFF. In DNA, the CDR3 is TGTGCCAGCAGCGTACCTGGGACAGGTAATCCGAAGGCGTTTTTT.

V gene TRBV7-2 combines with J gene TRBJ2-1; D might be TRBD1 (6 bases). In germline, CDR1 is SGHTA, CDR2 FQGNSA. CDR3 length equals 16 residues. V lost 2 bases and J 9 bases, leaving 20 bases between the germline ends. The CDR3 DNA reads TGTGCCAGCAGCTTACAGGTAGGGGCAGGGGTTAGTGAGCAGTTCTTC. Amino acid sequence: CASSLQVGAGVSEQFF.

The chain joins TRBV4-1 to TRBJ2-3, with unresolved D. Trimming stripped 1 base from V and 4 bases from J, with 9 bases between. This CDR3 comprises 14 residues. The germline gives CDR1 MGHRA, CDR2 YSYEKL. Written as DNA, the CDR3 is TGCGCCAGCAGCCAAGGGTCGACTTCAGATACGCAGTATTTT. Translated, it gives CASSQGSTSDTQYF.

V and J are TRBV2 and TRBJ2-2; D is ambiguous. The CDR3 sequence is 11 residues long. Germline values: CDR1 SNHLY, CDR2 FYNNEI. Trimming removed 3 bases from V and 9 bases from J, with 5 bases in between. The CDR3 DNA sequence: TGTGCCAGCAGTGACAGGAGGGAGCTGTTTTTT. Translated, it gives CASSDRRELFF. Full variable domain (missing parts from reference TRBV2 and TRBJ2-2): EPEVTQTPSHQVTQMGQEVILRCVPISNHLYFYWYRQILGQKVEFLVSFYNNEISEKSEIFDDQFSVERPDGSNFTLKIRSTKLEDSAMYFCASSDRRELFFGEGSRLTVL.

The chain's CDR3 is CASRGGSLAGATYEQYF. The DNA for the CDR3 is TGTGCCAGCAGGGGGGGTTCGCTAGCGGGTGCTACCTACGAGCAGTACTTC. The rearrangement links TRBV13 to TRBJ2-7; 8 positions agree with TRBD2. The V and J ends lost 6 bases and 2 bases, in that order; junction bases with no gene match: 15. The CDR3 has 17 amino acids. Germline V CDR1 and CDR2: PRHDT, FYEKMQ (reference sequence).

The chain has TRBV7-3 and TRBJ1-1; 10 nucleotides align to TRBD1. The V and J ends lost 1 base and 4 bases, in that order; junction bases with no gene match: 6. This CDR3 is built from 16 residues. Germline CDR1 is SGHTA and CDR2 is FQGTGA. The CDR3 nucleotides are TGTGCCAGCAGCTTAATACCGGGACAGGGGCCCACTGAAGCTTTCTTT. Amino acids: CASSLIPGQGPTEAFF.

In regard to this clone: Other DNA sequences of this sample code for an identical CDR3. The chain is built from TRBV27 and TRBJ2-7; D perhaps matches TRBD1 (6 bases). V lost 5 bases and J lost 3, with 14 bases in between. There are 14 residues in the CDR3. From germline, CDR1 is MNHEY and CDR2 SMNVEV (reference sequence). The CDR3 coding sequence is TGTGCCAGCAGTCTGACAGGAGCACACTACGAGCAGTACTTC. It is translated as CASSLTGAHYEQYF.

J is TRBJ1-1 and V is TRBV30; no reliable D call. The germline V gene encodes CDR1 GTSNPN and CDR2 SVGIG (reference sequence). The CDR3 spans 14 residues. Deletions cut 5 bases from V and 0 bases from J, with 13 bases between. The CDR3 loop reads CAWGGVLMNTEAFF. The CDR3, as DNA: TGTGCCTGGGGCGGGGTCCTTATGAACACTGAAGCTTTCTTT.

A few counts support this clone. The CDR3 region is CASTNRAGNQPQHF. The CDR3, as DNA: TGTGCCAGCACTAACAGGGCGGGCAATCAGCCCCAGCATTTT. The chain couples TRBV6-6 to TRBJ1-5; a possible D gene is TRBD1 (6 bases). The CDR3 is 14 amino acids. Germline assignment: CDR1 MNHNY and CDR2 SVGAGI (reference sequence). V gave up 7 bases and J gave up 2 bases, with 12 bases separating them.

The chain joins TRBV7-9 to TRBJ2-3; D gene uncertain. Trimming left V 1 base short and J 1 base short, with 6 bases between. Germline assignment: CDR1 SEHNR and CDR2 FQNEAQ (reference sequence). This CDR3 contains 14 residues. This CDR3 reads CASSLVSGTDTQYF. As DNA, the CDR3 is TGTGCCAGCAGCTTAGTCAGCGGCACAGATACGCAGTATTTT.

The genes are TRBV28 and TRBJ1-1; 8 bases fit TRBD1. This CDR3 spans 13 amino acids. V lost 3 bases, J lost 6 bases, and 3 bases stayed unmatched. The germline V gene has CDR1 MDHEN and CDR2 SYDVKM. This CDR3 reads CASSLDRVAEAFF. CDR3 in DNA: TGTGCCAGCAGTTTGGACAGGGTGGCTGAAGCTTTCTTT.

For the CDR3, the DNA is TGTGCCAGCAGTTCCGTAGCGGGAGGGTTAACAGATACGCAGTATTTT. Its protein is CASSSVAGGLTDTQYF. This chain links TRBV27 with TRBJ2-3; 11 bases line up with TRBD2. The length of the CDR3 is 16 residues. Unmatched junction bases numbered 6, after V lost 4 bases and J lost 3 bases. Germline V gives CDR1 MNHEY, CDR2 SMNVEV (reference sequence).

The chain is built from TRBV2 and TRBJ2-5, with 13 bases fitting TRBD2. The germline V gene encodes CDR1 SNHLY and CDR2 FYNNEI. This CDR3 comprises 15 residues. Trimming took 6 bases from V and 4 from J; bases not matched to a gene: 5. The CDR3 protein is CASRELAGGGETQYF. In DNA form, the CDR3 reads TGTGCCAGCAGAGAACTAGCGGGAGGGGGAGAGACCCAGTACTTC.

V is TRBV4-1 and J is TRBJ2-7, with 7 bases that match TRBD1. The V and J ends lost 0 bases and 0 bases, in that order; junction bases with no gene match: 8. CDR3 length: 17 amino acids. Germline V lookup: CDR1 MGHRA, CDR2 YSYEKL. The CDR3 protein is CASSQDSPRDSSYEQYF. For the CDR3, the DNA is TGCGCCAGCAGCCAAGACTCCCCCCGGGACAGCTCCTACGAGCAGTACTTC.

The gene calls are TRBV6-4 and TRBJ2-7, with a weak D call TRBD2 (5 bases). Trimming took off 10 bases at V and 5 bases at J, with 18 bases between the two ends. The CDR3 length is 13 residues. Germline V gene data show CDR1 as MRHNA and CDR2 as SNTAGT. This chain's CDR3 is CANRGGEGHEQYF. The DNA for the CDR3 is TGTGCCAATCGCGGCGGAGAGGGCCACGAGCAGTACTTC.

This chain joins TRBV11-2 and TRBJ2-4, with D tentatively TRBD1 (6 bases). The germline gives CDR1 SGHAT, CDR2 FQNNGV. Trimming removed 3 bases from V and 1 base from J, with 7 bases in between. CDR3 length: 14 amino acids. CDR3 in DNA: TGTGCCAGCAGCTTTCAGGGGGCCAAAAACATTCAGTACTTC. It specifies CASSFQGAKNIQYF.